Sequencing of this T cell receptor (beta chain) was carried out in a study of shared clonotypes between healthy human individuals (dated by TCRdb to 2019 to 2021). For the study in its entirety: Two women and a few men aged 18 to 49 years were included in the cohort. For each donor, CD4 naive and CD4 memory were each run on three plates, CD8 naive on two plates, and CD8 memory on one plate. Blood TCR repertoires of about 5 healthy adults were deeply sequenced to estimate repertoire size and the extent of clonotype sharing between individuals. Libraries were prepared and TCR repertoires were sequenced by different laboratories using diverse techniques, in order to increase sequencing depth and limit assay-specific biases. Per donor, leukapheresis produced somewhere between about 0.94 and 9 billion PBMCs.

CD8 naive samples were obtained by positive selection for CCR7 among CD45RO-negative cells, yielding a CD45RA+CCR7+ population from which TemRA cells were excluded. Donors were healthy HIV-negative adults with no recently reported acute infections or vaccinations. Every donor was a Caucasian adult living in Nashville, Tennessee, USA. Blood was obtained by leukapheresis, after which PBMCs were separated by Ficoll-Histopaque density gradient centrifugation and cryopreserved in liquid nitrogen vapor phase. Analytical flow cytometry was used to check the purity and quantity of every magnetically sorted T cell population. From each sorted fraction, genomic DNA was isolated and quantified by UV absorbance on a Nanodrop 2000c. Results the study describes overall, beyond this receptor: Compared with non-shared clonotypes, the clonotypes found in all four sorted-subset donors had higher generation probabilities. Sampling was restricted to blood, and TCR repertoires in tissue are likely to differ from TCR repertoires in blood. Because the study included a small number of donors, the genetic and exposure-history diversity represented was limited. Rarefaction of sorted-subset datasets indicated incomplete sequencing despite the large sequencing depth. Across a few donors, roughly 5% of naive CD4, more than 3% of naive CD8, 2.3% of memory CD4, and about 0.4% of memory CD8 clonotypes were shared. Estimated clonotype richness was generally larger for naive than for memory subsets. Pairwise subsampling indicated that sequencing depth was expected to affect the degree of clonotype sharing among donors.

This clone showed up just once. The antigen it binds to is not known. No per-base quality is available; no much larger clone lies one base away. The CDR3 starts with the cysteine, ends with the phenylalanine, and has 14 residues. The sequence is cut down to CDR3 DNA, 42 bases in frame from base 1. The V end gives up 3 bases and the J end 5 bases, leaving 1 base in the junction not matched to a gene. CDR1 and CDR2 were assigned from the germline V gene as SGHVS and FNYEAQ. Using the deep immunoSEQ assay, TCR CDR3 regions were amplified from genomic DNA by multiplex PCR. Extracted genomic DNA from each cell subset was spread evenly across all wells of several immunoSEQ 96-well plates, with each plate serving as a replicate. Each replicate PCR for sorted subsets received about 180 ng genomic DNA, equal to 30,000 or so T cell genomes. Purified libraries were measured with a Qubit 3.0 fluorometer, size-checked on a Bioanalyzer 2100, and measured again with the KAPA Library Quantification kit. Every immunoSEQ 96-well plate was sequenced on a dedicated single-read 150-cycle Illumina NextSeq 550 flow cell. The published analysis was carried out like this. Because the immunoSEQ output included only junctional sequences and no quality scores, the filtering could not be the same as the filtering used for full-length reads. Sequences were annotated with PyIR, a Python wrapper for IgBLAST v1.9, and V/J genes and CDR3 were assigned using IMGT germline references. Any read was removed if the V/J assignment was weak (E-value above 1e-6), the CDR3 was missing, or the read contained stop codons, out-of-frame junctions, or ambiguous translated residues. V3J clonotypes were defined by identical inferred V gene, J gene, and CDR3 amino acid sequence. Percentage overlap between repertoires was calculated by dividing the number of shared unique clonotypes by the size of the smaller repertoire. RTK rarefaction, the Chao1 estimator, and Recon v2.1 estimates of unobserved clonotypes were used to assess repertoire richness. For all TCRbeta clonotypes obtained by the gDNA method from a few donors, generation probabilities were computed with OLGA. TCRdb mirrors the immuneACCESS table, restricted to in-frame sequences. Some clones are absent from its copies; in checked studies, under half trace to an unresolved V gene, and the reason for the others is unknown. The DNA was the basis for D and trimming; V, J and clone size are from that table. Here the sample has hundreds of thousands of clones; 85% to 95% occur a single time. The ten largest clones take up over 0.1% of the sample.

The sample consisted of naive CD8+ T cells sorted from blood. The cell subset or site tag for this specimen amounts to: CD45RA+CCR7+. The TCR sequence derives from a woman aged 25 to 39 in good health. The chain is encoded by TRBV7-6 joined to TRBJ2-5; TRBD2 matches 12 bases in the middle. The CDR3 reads CASSLTSGSETQYF. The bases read TGTGCCAGCAGCTTGACTAGCGGGAGTGAGACCCAGTACTTC.